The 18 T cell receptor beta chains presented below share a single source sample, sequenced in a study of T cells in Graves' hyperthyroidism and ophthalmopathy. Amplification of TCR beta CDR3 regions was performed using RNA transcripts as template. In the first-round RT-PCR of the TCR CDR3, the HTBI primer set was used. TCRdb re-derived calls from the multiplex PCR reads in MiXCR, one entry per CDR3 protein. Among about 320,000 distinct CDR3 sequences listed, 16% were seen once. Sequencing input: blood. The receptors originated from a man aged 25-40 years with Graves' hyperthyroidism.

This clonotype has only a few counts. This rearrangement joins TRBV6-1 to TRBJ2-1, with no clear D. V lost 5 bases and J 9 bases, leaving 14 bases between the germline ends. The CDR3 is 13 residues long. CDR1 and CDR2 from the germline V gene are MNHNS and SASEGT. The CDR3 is CASSRLVGSEQFF. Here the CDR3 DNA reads TGTGCCAGCAGTAGGCTAGTAGGCAGTGAGCAGTTCTTC.

CDR3 protein: CASSQKQLVLGGNEQFF. CDR3 DNA: TGTGCCAGCAGCCAGAAACAACTCGTGTTAGGAGGCAATGAGCAGTTCTTC. V and J are TRBV3-1 and TRBJ2-1; a weak D match, TRBD2 (5 bases). Trimming cost V 3 bases and J 6 bases, with 21 bases left between them. The CDR3 length is 17 residues. The germline V gene has CDR1 LGHDT and CDR2 YNNKEL (reference sequence).

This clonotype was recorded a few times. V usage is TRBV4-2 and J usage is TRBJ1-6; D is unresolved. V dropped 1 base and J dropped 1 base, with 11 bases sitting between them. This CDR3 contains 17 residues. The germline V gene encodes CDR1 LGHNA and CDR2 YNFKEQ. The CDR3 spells CASSQVLGRSYNSPLHF. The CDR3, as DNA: TGTGCCAGCAGCCAAGTTTTAGGAAGGTCCTATAATTCACCCCTCCACTTT.

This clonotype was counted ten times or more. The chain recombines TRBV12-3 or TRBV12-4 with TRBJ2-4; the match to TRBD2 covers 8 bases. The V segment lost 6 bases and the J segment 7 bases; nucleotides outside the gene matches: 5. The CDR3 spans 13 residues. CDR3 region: CASRREGRNIQYF. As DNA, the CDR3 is TGTGCCAGCAGACGGGAGGGCCGGAACATTCAGTACTTC.

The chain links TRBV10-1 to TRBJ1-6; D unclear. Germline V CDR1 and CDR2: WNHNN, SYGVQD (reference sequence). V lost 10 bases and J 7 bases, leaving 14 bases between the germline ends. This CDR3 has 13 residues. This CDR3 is CATTEQRNSPLHF. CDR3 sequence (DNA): TGCGCCACCACGGAACAGCGAAATTCACCCCTCCACTTT.

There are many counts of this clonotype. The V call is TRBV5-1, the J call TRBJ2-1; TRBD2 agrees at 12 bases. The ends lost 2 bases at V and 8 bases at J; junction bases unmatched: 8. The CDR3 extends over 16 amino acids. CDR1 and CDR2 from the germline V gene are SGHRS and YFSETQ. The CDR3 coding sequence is TGCGCCAGCAGCTTTGGGACCCTAGCGGGGGGGGATGAGCAGTTCTTC. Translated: CASSFGTLAGGDEQFF.

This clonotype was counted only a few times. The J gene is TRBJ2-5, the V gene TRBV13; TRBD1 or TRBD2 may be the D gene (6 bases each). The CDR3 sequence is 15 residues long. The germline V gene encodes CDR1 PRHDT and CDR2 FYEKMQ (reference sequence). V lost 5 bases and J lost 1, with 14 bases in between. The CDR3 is CASSTRGVRQETQYF. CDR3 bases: TGTGCCAGCAGCACAAGGGGGGTCCGCCAAGAGACCCAGTACTTC.

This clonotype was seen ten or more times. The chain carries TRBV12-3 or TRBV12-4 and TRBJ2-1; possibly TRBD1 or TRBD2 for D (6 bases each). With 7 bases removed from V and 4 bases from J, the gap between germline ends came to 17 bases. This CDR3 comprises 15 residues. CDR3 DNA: TGTGCCAGCAACGGGGGCCTAGGGTGGTACAATGAGCAGTTCTTC. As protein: CASNGGLGWYNEQFF.

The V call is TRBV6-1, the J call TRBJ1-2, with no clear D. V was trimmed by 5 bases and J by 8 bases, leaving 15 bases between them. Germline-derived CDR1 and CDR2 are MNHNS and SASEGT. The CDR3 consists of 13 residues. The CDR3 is CASSFLTGRGYTF. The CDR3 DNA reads TGTGCCAGCAGTTTCTTAACTGGCAGGGGCTACACCTTC.

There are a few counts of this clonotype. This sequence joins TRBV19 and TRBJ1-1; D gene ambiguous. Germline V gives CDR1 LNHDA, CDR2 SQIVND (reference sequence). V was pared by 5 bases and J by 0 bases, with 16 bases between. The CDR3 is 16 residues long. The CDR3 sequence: CASSRKEGSMNTEAFF. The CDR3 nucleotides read TGTGCCAGTAGTCGGAAGGAGGGAAGTATGAACACTGAAGCTTTCTTT. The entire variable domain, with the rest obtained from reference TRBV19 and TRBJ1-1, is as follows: DGGITQSPKYLFRKEGQNVTLSCEQNLNHDAMYWYRQDPGQGLRLIYYSQIVNDFQKGDIAEGYSVSREKKESFPLTVTSAQKNPTAFYLCASSRKEGSMNTEAFFGQGTRLTVV.

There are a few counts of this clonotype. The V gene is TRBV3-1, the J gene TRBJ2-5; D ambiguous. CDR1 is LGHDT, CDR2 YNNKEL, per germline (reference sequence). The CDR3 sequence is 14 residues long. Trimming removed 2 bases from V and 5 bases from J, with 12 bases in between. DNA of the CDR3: TGTGCCAGCAGCCAAAGTACCCGGACGGAGACCCAGTACTTC. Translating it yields CASSQSTRTETQYF.

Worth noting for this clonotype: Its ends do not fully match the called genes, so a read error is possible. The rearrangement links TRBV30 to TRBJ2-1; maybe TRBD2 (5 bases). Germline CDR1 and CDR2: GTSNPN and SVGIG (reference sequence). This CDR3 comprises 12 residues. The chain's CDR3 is CAWSELVDDQFF. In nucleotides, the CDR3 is TGTGCCTGGAGTGAACTAGTCGATGATCAGTTCTTC.

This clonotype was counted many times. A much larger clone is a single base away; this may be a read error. The CDR3 DNA sequence: TGTGCCAGCAGTCGACAGAGTGAATCCTACGAGCAGTACTTC. Translated: CASSRQSESYEQYF. This chain uses TRBV11-3 with TRBJ2-7; TRBD1 is a possible D gene (5 bases). In germline, CDR1 is SGHNT, CDR2 YENEEA. Trimming removed 6 bases at V and 1 base at J, with 13 bases between. The CDR3 is 14 residues long. The full variable domain, completed using reference TRBV11-3 and TRBJ2-7, is EAGVVQSPRYKIIEKKQPVAFWCNPISGHNTLYWYLQNLGQGPELLIRYENEEAVDDSQLPKDRFSAERLKGVDSTLKIQPAELGDSAVYLCASSRQSESYEQYFGPGTRLTVT.

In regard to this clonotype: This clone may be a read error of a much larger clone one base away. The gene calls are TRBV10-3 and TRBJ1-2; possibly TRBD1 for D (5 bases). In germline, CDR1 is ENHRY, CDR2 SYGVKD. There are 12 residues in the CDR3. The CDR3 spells CVISAGIYGYTF. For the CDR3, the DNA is TGTGTCATCAGTGCAGGGATCTATGGCTACACCTTC.

The CDR3 nucleotides read TGTGCCAGCAGCTTAGAGACAGTCGACTACGAGCAGTACTTC. Its translation: CASSLETVDYEQYF. The rearrangement joins TRBV7-6 to TRBJ2-7; D perhaps matches TRBD1 (5 bases). Germline loops: CDR1 SGHVS, CDR2 FNYEAQ. Trimming took 1 base from V and 3 from J, leaving 10 bases between them. The CDR3 extends over 14 amino acids. The whole variable domain, filled in from reference TRBV7-6 and TRBJ2-7, reads GAGVSQSPRYKVTKRGQDVALRCDPISGHVSLYWYRQALGQGPEFLTYFNYEAQQDKSGLPNDRFSAERPEGSISTLTIQRTEQRDSAMYRCASSLETVDYEQYFGPGTRLTVT.

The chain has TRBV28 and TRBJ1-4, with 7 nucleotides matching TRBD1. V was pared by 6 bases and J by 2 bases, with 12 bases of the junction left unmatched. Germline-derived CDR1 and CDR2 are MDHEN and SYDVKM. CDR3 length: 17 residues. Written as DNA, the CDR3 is TGTGCCAGCAGCCATCGGGACAGTTATGTCACTAATGAAAAACTGTTTTTT. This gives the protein CASSHRDSYVTNEKLFF.

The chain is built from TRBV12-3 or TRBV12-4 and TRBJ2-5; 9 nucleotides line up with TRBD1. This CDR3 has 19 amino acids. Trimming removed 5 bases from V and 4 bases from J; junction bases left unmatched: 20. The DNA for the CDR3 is TGTGCCAGCAGTACCGGTACCGGGACAGGGTTTAGAGATTCAGAGACCCAGTACTTC. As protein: CASSTGTGTGFRDSETQYF.

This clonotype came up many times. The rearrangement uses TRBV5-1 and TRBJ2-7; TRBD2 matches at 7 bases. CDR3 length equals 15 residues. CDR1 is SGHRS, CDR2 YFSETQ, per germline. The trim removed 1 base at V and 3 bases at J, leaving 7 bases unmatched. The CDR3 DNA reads TGCGCCAGCAGCTTGTGGGAGGGAGCGATCTACGAGCAGTACTTC. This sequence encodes CASSLWEGAIYEQYF. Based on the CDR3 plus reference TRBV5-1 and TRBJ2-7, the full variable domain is KAGVTQTPRYLIKTRGQQVTLSCSPISGHRSVSWYQQTPGQGLQFLFEYFSETQRNKGNFPGRFSGRQFSNSRSEMNVSTLELGDSALYLCASSLWEGAIYEQYFGPGTRLTVT.